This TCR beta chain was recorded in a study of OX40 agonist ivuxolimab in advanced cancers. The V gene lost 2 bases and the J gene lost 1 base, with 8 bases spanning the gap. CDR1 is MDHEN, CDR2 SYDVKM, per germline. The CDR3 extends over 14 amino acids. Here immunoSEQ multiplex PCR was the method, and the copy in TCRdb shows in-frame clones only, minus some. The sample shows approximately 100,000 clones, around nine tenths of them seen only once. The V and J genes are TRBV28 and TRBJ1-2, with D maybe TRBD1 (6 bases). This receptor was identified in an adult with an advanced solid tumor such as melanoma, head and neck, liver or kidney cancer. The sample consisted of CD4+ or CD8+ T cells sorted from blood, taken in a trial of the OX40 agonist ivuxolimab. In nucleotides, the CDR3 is TGTGCCAGCAGTTTAGGGACATTTAACTATGGCTACACCTTC. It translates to CASSLGTFNYGYTF.